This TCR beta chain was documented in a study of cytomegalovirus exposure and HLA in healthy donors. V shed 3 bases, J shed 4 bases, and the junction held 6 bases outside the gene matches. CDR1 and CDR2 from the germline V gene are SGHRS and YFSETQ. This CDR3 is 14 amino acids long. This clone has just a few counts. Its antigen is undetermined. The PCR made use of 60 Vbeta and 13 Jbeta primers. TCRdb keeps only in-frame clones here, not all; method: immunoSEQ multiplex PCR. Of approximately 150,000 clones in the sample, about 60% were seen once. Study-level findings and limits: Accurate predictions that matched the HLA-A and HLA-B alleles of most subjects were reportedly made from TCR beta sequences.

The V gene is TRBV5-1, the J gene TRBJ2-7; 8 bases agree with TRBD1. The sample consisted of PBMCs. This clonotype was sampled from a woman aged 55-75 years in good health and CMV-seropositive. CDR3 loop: CASSSTTGEYEQYF. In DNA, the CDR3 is TGCGCCAGCAGCTCGACGACAGGGGAATACGAGCAGTACTTC.